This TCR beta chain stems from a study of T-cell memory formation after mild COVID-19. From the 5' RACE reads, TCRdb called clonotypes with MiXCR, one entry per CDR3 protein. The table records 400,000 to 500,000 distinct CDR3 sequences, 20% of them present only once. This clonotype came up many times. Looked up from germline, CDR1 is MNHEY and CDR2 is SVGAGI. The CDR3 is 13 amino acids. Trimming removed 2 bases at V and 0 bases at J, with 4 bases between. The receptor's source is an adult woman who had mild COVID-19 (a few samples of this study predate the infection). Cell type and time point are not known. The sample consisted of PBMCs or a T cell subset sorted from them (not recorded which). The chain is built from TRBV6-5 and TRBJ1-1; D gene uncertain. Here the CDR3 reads CASSYRVNTEAFF. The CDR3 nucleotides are TGTGCCAGCAGTTACCGGGTGAACACTGAAGCTTTCTTT.